Below are 7 T cell receptor beta chains sequenced from a single sample in a study of T cell responses to AZD1222 COVID-19 vaccine. The table came from immunoSEQ multiplex PCR; TCRdb's copy has only in-frame clones and leaves some out. The data show some 130,000 clones, approximately 86% seen once. The sample was peripheral blood, taken on day 0 of AZD1222 vaccination. The receptors derive from an adult in good health.

This chain connects TRBV5-1 to TRBJ1-3; D is perhaps TRBD1 (5 bases). The CDR3 runs 15 residues. CDR1 and CDR2 (germline): SGHRS, YFSETQ. Trimming pared 1 base from V and 0 bases from J, leaving 8 bases between. CDR3 nucleotide sequence: TGCGCCAGCAGCTTGATGGGACCCTCTGGAAACACCATATATTTT. Its translation is CASSLMGPSGNTIYF.

The genes are TRBV24-1 and TRBJ2-6; 8 bases line up with TRBD1. The CDR3 spans 16 residues. Trimming removed 7 bases from V and 0 bases from J; junction bases left unmatched: 4. In germline, CDR1 is KGHDR, CDR2 SFDVKD. CDR3 region: CATRAGGNSGANVLTF. The CDR3 nucleotides read TGTGCCACCAGAGCAGGGGGCAACTCTGGGGCCAACGTCCTGACTTTC.

The chain combines TRBV28 with TRBJ2-5, with D perhaps assigned TRBD1 or TRBD2 (5 bases each). This CDR3 has 12 amino acids. Germline V gives CDR1 MDHEN, CDR2 SYDVKM. V was shortened by 6 bases and J by 5 bases, with 10 bases between the two germline ends. The CDR3: CASSFGAETQYF. DNA for the CDR3: TGTGCCAGCAGCTTCGGGGCGGAGACCCAGTACTTC. The variable domain in full, with the rest retrieved from reference TRBV28 and TRBJ2-5, is DVKVTQSSRYLVKRTGEKVFLECVQDMDHENMFWYRQDPGLGLRLIYFSYDVKMKEKGDIPEGYSVSREKKERFSLILESASTNQTSMYLCASSFGAETQYFGPGTRLLVL.

CDR3: CASRQRNTIYF. As DNA, the CDR3 is TGTGCCAGCAGACAAAGAAACACCATATATTTT. The rearrangement uses TRBV28 and TRBJ1-3; the D is unclear. Trimming left V 6 bases short and J 5 bases short, with 5 bases between. This CDR3 has 11 residues. Germline CDR1 MDHEN, CDR2 SYDVKM.

The chain couples TRBV15 to TRBJ1-6; D is perhaps TRBD1 (6 bases). The CDR3 is 15 residues long. Between the trimmed V and J ends, which lost 0 bases and 5 bases, there was a span of 8 bases. Germline lookup yields CDR1 LNHNV and CDR2 YYDKDF (reference sequence). This chain's CDR3 is CATSRDTGHNSPLHF. In nucleotides, the CDR3 is TGTGCCACCAGCAGAGACACAGGGCATAATTCACCCCTCCACTTT.

The genes are TRBV11-3 and TRBJ1-1; D unresolved. CDR3 length equals 13 residues. Per germline, CDR1 SGHNT and CDR2 YENEEA. The V end was cut by 0 bases, the J end by 1 base, with 3 bases between. The CDR3 DNA follows: TGTGCCAGCAGCTTAGACCGGAACACTGAAGCTTTCTTT. This translates into CASSLDRNTEAFF.

This clone was detected only a few times. The chain combines TRBV2 with TRBJ1-5; the match to TRBD1 covers 7 bases. CDR3 length equals 13 residues. Germline V CDR1 and CDR2: SNHLY, FYNNEI. The junction had 5 bases not matched to a gene; V was cut back by 10 bases and J by 2 bases. CDR3 loop: CATQGEGNQPQHF. The CDR3 nucleotides are TGTGCCACCCAGGGGGAGGGCAATCAGCCCCAGCATTTT. Supplemented by reference TRBV2 and TRBJ1-5, the full variable domain reads EPEVTQTPSHQVTQMGQEVILRCVPISNHLYFYWYRQILGQKVEFLVSFYNNEISEKSEIFDDQFSVERPDGSNFTLKIRSTKLEDSAMYFCATQGEGNQPQHFGDGTRLSIL.